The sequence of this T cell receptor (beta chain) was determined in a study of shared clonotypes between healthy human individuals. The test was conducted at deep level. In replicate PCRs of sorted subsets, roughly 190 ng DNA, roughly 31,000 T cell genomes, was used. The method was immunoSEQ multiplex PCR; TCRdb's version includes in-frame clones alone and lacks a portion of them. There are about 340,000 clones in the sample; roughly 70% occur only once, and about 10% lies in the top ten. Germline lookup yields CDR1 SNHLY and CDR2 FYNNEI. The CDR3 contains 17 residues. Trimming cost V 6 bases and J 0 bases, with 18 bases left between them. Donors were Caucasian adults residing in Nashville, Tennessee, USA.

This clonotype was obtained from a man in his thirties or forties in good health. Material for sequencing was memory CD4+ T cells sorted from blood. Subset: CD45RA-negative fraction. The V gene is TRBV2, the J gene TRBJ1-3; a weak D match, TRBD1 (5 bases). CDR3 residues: CASSETPPTASGNTIYF. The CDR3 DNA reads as TGTGCCAGCAGCGAAACCCCACCGACAGCCTCTGGAAACACCATATATTTT. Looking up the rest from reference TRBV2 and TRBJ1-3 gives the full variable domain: EPEVTQTPSHQVTQMGQEVILRCVPISNHLYFYWYRQILGQKVEFLVSFYNNEISEKSEIFDDQFSVERPDGSNFTLKIRSTKLEDSAMYFCASSETPPTASGNTIYFGEGSWLTVV.